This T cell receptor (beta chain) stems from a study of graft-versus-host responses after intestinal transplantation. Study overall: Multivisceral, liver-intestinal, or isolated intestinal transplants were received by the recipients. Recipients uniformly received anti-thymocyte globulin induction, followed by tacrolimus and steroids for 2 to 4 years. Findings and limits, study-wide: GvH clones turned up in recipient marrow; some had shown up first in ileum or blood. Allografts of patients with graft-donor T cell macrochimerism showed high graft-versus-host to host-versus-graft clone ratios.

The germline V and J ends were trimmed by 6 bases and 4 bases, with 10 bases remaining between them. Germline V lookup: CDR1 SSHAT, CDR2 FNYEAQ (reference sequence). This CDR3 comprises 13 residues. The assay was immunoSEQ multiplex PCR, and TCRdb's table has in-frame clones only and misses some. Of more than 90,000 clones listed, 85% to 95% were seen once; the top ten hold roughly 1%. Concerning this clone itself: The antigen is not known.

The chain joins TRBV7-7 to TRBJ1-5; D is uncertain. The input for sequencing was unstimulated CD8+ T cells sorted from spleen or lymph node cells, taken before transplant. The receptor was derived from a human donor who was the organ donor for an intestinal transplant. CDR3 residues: CASRSPLNQPQHF. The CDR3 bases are TGTGCCAGCAGGAGTCCCCTGAATCAGCCCCAGCATTTT. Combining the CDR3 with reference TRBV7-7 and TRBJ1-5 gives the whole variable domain GAGVSQSPRYKVTKRGQDVTLRCDPISSHATLYWYQQALGQGPEFLTYFNYEAQPDKSGLPSDRFSAERPEGSISTLTIQRTEQRDSAMYRCASRSPLNQPQHFGDGTRLSIL.